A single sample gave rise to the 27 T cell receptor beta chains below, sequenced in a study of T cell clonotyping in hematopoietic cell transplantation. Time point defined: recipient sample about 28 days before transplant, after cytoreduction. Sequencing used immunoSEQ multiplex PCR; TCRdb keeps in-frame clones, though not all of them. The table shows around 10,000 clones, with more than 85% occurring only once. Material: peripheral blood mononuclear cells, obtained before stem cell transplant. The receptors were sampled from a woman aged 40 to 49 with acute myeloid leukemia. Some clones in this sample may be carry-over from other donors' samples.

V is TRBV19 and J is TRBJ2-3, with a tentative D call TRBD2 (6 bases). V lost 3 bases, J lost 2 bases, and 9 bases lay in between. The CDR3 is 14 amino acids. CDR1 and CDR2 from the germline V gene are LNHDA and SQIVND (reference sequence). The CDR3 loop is CASSMGGFTDTQYF. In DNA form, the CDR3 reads TGTGCCAGTAGTATGGGGGGTTTCACAGATACGCAGTATTTT. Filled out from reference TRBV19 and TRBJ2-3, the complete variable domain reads DGGITQSPKYLFRKEGQNVTLSCEQNLNHDAMYWYRQDPGQGLRLIYYSQIVNDFQKGDIAEGYSVSREKKESFPLTVTSAQKNPTAFYLCASSMGGFTDTQYFGPGTRLTVL.

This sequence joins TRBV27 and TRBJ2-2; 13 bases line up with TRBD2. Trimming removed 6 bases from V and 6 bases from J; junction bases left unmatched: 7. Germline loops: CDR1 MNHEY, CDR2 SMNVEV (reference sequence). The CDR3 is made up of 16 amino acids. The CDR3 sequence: CASRRTSGRLSGELFF. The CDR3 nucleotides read TGTGCCAGCAGAAGGACTAGCGGGAGATTATCCGGGGAGCTGTTTTTT.

Here the CDR3 reads CASSLAPVTNYGYTF. In DNA form, the CDR3 reads TGTGCCAGCAGCTTGGCCCCAGTGACTAACTATGGCTACACCTTC. The chain links TRBV5-4 to TRBJ1-2; D not certain. Germline values: CDR1 SGHNT, CDR2 YYREEE (reference sequence). There are 15 residues in the CDR3. V lost 0 bases, J lost 0 bases, and 9 bases lay in between.

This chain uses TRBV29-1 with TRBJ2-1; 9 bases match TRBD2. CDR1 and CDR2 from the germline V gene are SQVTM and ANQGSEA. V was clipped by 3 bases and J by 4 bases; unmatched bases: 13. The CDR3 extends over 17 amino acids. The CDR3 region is CSVETTGGRGRYNEQFF. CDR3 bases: TGCAGCGTTGAGACGACCGGCGGGAGGGGGCGATACAATGAGCAGTTCTTC.

The CDR3: CASSKGQGFYEQYF. Written as DNA, the CDR3 is TGTGCCAGTAGTAAGGGACAGGGGTTCTACGAGCAGTACTTC. The V call is TRBV19, the J call TRBJ2-7; 10 nucleotides match TRBD1. The germline V gene encodes CDR1 LNHDA and CDR2 SQIVND (reference sequence). V lost 4 bases, J lost 3 bases, and 3 bases stayed unmatched. The CDR3 runs 14 residues. The full variable domain, with the rest looked up from reference TRBV19 and TRBJ2-7, is DGGITQSPKYLFRKEGQNVTLSCEQNLNHDAMYWYRQDPGQGLRLIYYSQIVNDFQKGDIAEGYSVSREKKESFPLTVTSAQKNPTAFYLCASSKGQGFYEQYFGPGTRLTVT.

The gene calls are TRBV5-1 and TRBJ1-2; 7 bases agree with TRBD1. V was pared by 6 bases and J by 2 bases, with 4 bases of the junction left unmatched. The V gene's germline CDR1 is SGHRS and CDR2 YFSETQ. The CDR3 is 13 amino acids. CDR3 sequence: CASIWDSNYGYTF. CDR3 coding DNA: TGCGCCAGCATTTGGGACAGCAACTATGGCTACACCTTC.

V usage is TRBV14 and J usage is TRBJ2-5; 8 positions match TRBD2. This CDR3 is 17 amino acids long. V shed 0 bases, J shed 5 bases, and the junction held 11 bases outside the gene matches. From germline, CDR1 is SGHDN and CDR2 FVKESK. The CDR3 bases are TGTGCCAGCAGCCAAGATGCCGGCGGGGGGCCCAGGGAGACCCAGTACTTC. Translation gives CASSQDAGGGPRETQYF.

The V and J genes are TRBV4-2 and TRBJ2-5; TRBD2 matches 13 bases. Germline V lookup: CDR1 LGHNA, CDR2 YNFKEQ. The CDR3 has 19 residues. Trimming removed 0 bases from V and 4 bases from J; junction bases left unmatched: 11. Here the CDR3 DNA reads TGTGCCAGCAGCCAAGATCTAACTAGCGGGAGGGCCAGGGGAGAGACCCAGTACTTC. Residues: CASSQDLTSGRARGETQYF.

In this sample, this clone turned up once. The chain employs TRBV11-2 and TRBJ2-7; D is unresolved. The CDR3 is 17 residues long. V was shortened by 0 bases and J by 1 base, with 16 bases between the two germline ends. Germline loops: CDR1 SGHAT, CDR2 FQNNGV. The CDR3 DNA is TGTGCCAGCAGCTTAGATAGCCACAGCTCACATTCCTACGAGCAGTACTTC. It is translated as CASSLDSHSSHSYEQYF.

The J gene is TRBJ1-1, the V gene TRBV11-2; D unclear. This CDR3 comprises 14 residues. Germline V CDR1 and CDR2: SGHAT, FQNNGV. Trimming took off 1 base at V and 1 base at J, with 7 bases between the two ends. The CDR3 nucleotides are TGTGCCAGCAGCTTAGTACAGTGGAACACTGAAGCTTTCTTT. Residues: CASSLVQWNTEAFF.

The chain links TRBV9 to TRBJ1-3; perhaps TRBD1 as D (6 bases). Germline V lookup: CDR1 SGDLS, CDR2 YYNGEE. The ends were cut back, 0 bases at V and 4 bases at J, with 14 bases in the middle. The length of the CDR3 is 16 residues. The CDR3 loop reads CASSVGGGVMGNTIYF. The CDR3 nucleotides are TGTGCCAGCAGCGTAGGAGGGGGGGTAATGGGAAACACCATATATTTT.

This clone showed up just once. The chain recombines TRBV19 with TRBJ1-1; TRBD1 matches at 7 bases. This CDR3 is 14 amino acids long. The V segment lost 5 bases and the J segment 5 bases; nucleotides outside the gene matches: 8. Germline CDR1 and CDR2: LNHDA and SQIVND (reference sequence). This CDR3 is CASSQAGGVTEAFF. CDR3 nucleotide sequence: TGTGCCAGTAGTCAGGCAGGGGGTGTTACTGAAGCTTTCTTT.

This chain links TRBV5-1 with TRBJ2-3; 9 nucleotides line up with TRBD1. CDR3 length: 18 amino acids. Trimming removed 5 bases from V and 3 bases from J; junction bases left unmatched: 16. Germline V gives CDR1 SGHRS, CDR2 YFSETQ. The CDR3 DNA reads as TGCGCCAGCAGACAAACAGGGGGCGGGGGTAGCGGAACAGATACGCAGTATTTT. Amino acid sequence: CASRQTGGGGSGTDTQYF.

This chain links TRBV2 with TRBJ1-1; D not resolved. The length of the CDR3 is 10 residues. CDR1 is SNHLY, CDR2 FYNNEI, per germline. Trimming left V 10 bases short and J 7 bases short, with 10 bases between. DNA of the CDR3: TGTGCCACCACGATCGGTGAAGCTTTCTTT. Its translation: CATTIGEAFF.

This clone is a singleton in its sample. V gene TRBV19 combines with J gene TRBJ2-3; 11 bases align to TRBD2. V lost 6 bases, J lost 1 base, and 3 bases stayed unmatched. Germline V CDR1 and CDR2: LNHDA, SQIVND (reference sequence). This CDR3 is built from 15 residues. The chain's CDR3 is CASRPGLAGTDTQYF. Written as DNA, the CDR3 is TGTGCCAGTAGACCGGGACTAGCGGGCACAGATACGCAGTATTTT.

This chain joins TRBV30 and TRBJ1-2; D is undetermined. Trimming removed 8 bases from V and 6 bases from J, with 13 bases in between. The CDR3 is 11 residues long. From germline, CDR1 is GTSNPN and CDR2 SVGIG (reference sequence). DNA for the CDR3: TGTGCCCAAAGGGCCCTGAATGGCTACACCTTC. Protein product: CAQRALNGYTF.

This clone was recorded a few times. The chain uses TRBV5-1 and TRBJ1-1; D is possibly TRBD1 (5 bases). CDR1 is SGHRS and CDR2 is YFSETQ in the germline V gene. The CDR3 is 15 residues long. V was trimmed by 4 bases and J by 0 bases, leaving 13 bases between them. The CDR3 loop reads CASSLGGTLNTEAFF. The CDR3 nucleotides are TGCGCCAGCAGCCTGGGCGGGACGCTGAACACTGAAGCTTTCTTT.

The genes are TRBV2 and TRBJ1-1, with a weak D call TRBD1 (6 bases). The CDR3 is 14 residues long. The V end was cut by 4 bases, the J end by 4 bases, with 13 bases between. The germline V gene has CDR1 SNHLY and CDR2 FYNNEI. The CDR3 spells CASSGQAIGTEAFF. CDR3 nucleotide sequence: TGTGCCAGCAGTGGACAGGCCATTGGCACTGAAGCTTTCTTT.

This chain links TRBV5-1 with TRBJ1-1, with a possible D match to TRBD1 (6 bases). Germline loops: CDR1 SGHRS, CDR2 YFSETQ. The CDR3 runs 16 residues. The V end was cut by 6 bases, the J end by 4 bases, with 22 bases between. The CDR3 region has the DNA TGCGCCAGCATACGGTCCCCAGGGGCTGAGGGCACTGAAGCTTTCTTT. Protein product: CASIRSPGAEGTEAFF. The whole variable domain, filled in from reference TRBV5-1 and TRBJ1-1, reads KAGVTQTPRYLIKTRGQQVTLSCSPISGHRSVSWYQQTPGQGLQFLFEYFSETQRNKGNFPGRFSGRQFSNSRSEMNVSTLELGDSALYLCASIRSPGAEGTEAFFGQGTRLTVV.

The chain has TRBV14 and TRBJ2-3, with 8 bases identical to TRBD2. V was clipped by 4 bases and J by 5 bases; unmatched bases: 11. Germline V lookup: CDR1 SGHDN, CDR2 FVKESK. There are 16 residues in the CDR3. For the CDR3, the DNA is TGTGCCAGCAGCCTGCGTGGACTGGCGGGAGGAGATACGCAGTATTTT. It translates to CASSLRGLAGGDTQYF. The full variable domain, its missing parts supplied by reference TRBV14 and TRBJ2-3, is EAGVTQFPSHSVIEKGQTVTLRCDPISGHDNLYWYRRVMGKEIKFLLHFVKESKQDESGMPNNRFLAERTGGTYSTLKVQPAELEDSGVYFCASSLRGLAGGDTQYFGPGTRLTVL.

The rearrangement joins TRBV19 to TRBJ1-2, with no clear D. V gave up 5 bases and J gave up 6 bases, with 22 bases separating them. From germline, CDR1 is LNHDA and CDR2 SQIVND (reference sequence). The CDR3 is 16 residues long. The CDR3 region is CASSADQSGRPHGYTF. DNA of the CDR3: TGTGCCAGTAGTGCGGACCAGTCCGGTAGGCCGCATGGCTACACCTTC.

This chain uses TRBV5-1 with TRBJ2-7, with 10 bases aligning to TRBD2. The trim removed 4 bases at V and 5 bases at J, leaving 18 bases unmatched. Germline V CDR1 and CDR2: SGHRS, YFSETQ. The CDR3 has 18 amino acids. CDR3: CASSPFPSGRSGGHEQYF. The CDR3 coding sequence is TGCGCCAGCAGCCCCTTTCCTAGCGGGAGATCCGGGGGTCACGAGCAGTACTTC.

The CDR3 DNA reads as TGTGCCAGCAGCGTTCAGGGTGGCGAGACCCAGTACTTC. Protein sequence: CASSVQGGETQYF. The chain recombines TRBV9 with TRBJ2-5, with a possible D match to TRBD1 (5 bases). There are 13 residues in the CDR3. Germline V lookup: CDR1 SGDLS, CDR2 YYNGEE. The V and J ends lost 2 bases and 5 bases respectively, with 10 bases between them. Drawing the rest from reference TRBV9 and TRBJ2-5, the complete variable domain is DSGVTQTPKHLITATGQRVTLRCSPRSGDLSVYWYQQSLDQGLQFLIQYYNGEERAKGNILERFSAQQFPDLHSELNLSSLELGDSALYFCASSVQGGETQYFGPGTRLLVL.

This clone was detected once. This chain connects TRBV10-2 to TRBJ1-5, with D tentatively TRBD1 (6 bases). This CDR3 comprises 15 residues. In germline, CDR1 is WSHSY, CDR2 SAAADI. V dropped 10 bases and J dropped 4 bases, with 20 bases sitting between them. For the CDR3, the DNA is TGCGCCACCAGGGGTGGCAGGGAGAGGAATCAGCCCCAGCATTTT. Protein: CATRGGRERNQPQHF.

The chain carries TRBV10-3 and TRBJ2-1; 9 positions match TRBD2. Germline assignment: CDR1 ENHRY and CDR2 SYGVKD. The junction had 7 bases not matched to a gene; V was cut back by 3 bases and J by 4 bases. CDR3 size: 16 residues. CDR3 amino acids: CAISDKASGAYNEQFF. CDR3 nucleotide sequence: TGTGCCATCAGTGATAAGGCTAGCGGGGCGTACAATGAGCAGTTCTTC.

The CDR3 reads CASRTVGSGTGELFF. As DNA, the CDR3 is TGTGCCAGCAGGACGGTCGGGAGCGGGACCGGGGAGCTGTTTTTT. This chain links TRBV2 with TRBJ2-2; tentative D call: TRBD2 (6 bases). Germline V gene lookup returns CDR1 SNHLY and CDR2 FYNNEI. The CDR3 loop spans 15 amino acids. Between the trimmed V and J ends, which lost 6 bases and 5 bases, there was a span of 16 bases.

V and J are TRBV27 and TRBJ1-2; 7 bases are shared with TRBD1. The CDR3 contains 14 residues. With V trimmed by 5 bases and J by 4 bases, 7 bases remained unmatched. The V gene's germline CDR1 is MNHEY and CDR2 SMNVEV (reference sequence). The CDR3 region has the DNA TGTGCCAGCAGTCCGACGACAGGGTTCTATGGCTACACCTTC. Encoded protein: CASSPTTGFYGYTF.